This TCR beta chain was observed in a study of shared clonotypes between healthy human individuals. Data came from immunoSEQ multiplex PCR; TCRdb stores just in-frame clones and leaves some out. The sample lists about 2.1 million clones; around 95% were seen once. Naive CD8 cells, CD45RO-negative and positively selected for CCR7, excluded terminally differentiated effector memory CD45RA+ cells. Study donors comprised healthy, HIV-negative adults devoid of recent acute infection or vaccination. The V and J ends lost 1 base and 0 bases respectively, with 10 bases between them. The CDR3 covers 16 residues. Germline lookup yields CDR1 MDHEN and CDR2 SYDVKM.

This sequence originates from a man aged 18 to 30 in good health. Some clones in this sample may be carry-over from other donors' samples. The V gene is TRBV28, the J gene TRBJ2-1; no clear D gene. Sequenced input: naive CD8+ T cells from PBMCs. The CDR3 region is CASSLYDDSSYNEQFF. The CDR3 DNA is TGTGCCAGCAGTTTATATGATGATAGCTCCTACAATGAGCAGTTCTTC.